The T cell receptor (beta chain) under discussion was sequenced for a study of OX40 agonist ivuxolimab in advanced cancers. TCRdb's copy holds only in-frame clones and misses some; the assay was immunoSEQ multiplex PCR. The data show about 20,000 clones, about 83% seen once. Germline lookup yields CDR1 MNHEY and CDR2 SVGAGI. This CDR3 is built from 13 residues. Trimming at V came to 2 bases and at J to 4 bases, leaving 1 base not matched to a gene. The input for sequencing was CD4+ or CD8+ T cells sorted from blood, taken in a trial of the OX40 agonist ivuxolimab. The V call is TRBV6-5, the J call TRBJ1-2; TRBD1 matches 7 bases. This sequence was found in an adult with an advanced solid tumor such as melanoma, head and neck, liver or kidney cancer. In nucleotides, the CDR3 is TGTGCCAGCAGTTACGGGACAGTCTATGGCTACACCTTC. As protein: CASSYGTVYGYTF.